This note documents a single TCR beta chain sequence. No antigen is known for it. The PCR was carried out with 60 Vbeta primers and 13 Jbeta primers. Only in-frame clones appear in the TCRdb table, and some are missing; sequencing was by immunoSEQ multiplex PCR. The sample carries 150,000 to 200,000 clones, around 79% recorded once. This specimen comes from a study of cytomegalovirus exposure and HLA in healthy donors. Study-wide findings and caveats: In a later analysis, DRB1 alleles had the most associated TCRs; HLA-C alleles the fewest.

V was clipped by 4 bases and J by 8 bases; unmatched bases: 12. CDR1 and CDR2 (germline): SGHVS, FNYEAQ. This CDR3 is 17 amino acids long. This clonotype was sampled from a woman aged 40 to 50 in good health and CMV-seronegative. The sequencing sample was made of PBMCs. The genes are TRBV7-6 and TRBJ1-6; 9 bases are shared with TRBD1. DNA of the CDR3: TGTGCCAGCAGCTCCACACCACAGGGGGCGAGGGATTCACCCCTCCACTTT. Translation gives CASSSTPQGARDSPLHF.